Reported below is one TCR beta chain. Its antigen is unidentified. The TCR beta profiling, which covered VDJ combination and CDR3 sequence, was carried out using genomic DNA as the template. In TCRdb, the reads were re-called with MiXCR into one record per CDR3 protein. The table includes around 170,000 distinct CDR3 sequences, 40% to 55% detected once. Germline V gene sequence: CDR1 LNHNV, CDR2 YYDKDF (reference sequence). The CDR3 is 16 residues long. V shed 4 bases and J 3 bases; nucleotides not matched to a gene: 1. This sample was included in a study of CD8+CD57+ T cells in acquired aplastic anemia. Whole-study context: Each DNA sample taken from sorted CD4+ and CD8+ cells came to 3 to 4 ug on average. Sequencing produced an average of roughly 11 million reads per healthy donor for CD4+ cells. General study points: In common between the patients and the controls were approximately 28 CD8+ CDR3 sequences. Between the patient and control groups, CD8+ Simpson's diversity did not differ significantly.

The specimen sequenced was sorted CD4+, CD8+, or CD8+CD57+ T cells (not recorded which) from PBMCs. The source of this sequence is a human donor in good health. V is TRBV15 and J is TRBJ2-2; 14 bases match TRBD2. The chain's CDR3 is CATSKGLAGDTGELFF. In DNA, the CDR3 is TGTGCCACCAGCAAGGGACTAGCGGGAGACACCGGGGAGCTGTTTTTT.